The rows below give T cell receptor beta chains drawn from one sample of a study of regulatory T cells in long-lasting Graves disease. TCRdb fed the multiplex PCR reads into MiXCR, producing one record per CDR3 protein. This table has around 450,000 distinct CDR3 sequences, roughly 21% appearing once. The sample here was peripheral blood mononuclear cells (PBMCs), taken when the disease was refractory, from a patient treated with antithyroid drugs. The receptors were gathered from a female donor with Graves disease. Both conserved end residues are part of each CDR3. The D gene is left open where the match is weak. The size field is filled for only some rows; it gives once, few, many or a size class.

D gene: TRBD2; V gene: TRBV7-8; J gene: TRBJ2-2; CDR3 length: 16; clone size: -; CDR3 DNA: TGTGCCAGCAGCTTAAAACTAGCGGGGGTTGGCGGGGAGCTGTTTTTT; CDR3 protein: CASSLKLAGVGGELFF
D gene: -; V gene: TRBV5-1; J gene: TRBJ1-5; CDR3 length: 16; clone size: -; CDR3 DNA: TGCGCCAGCACCCCGCCCGACTCCTATAGCAATCAGCCCCAGCATTTT; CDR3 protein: CASTPPDSYSNQPQHF
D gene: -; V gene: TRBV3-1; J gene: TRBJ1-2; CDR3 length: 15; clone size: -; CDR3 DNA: TGTGCCAGCAGCCAAGAGAAGGGAATGTACTATGGCTACACCTTC; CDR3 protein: CASSQEKGMYYGYTF
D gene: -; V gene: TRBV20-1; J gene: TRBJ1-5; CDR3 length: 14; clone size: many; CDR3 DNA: TGCAGTGCTTCGCAGGGCACGAGCAATCAGCCCCAGCATTTT; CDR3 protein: CSASQGTSNQPQHF
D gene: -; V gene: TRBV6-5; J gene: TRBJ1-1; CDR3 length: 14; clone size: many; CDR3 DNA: TGTGCCAGCAGTTATCCGGGGCGGGACACTGAAGCTTTCTTT; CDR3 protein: CASSYPGRDTEAFF
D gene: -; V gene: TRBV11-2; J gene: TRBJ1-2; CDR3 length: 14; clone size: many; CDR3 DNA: TGTGCCAGCAGCTACCGCAGGGAGCTCTATGGCTACACCTTC; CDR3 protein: CASSYRRELYGYTF
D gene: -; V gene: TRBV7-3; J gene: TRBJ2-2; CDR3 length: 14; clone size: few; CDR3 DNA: TGTGCCAGCAGCTCGTTTCCGAACACCGGGGAGCTGTTTTTT; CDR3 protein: CASSSFPNTGELFF
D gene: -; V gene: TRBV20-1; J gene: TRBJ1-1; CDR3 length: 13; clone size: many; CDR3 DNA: TGCAGTGTTCGAGGACGGACGAACACTGAAGCTTTCTTT; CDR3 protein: CSVRGRTNTEAFF
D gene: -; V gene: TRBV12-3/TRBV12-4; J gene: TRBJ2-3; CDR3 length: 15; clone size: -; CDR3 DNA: TGTGCCAGCAGCAGATTTGAGGGAGTGGGAGATACGCAGTATTTT; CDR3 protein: CASSRFEGVGDTQYF
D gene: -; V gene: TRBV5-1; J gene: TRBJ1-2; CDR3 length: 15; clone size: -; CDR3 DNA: TGCGCCAGCAGCTTGAAGGCCGGGCTGGACTATGGCTACACCTTC; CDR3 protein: CASSLKAGLDYGYTF
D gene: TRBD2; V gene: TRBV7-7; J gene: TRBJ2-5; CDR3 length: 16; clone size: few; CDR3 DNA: TGTGCTAGCAGCTATACGACTAGCGGGGGACAAGAGACCCAGTACTTC; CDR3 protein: CASSYTTSGGQETQYF
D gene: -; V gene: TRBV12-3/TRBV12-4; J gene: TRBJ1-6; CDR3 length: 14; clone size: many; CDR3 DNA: TGTGCCAGCAGTGGATACGCCACAAATTCACCCCTCCACTTT; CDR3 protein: CASSGYATNSPLHF
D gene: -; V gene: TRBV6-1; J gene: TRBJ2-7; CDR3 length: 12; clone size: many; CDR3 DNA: TGTGCCAGCAGAGAGGTACCCGGGCCCAAGTACTTC; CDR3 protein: CASREVPGPKYF
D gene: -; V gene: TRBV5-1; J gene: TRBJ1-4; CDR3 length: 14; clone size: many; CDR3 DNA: TGCGCCAGCAGCTTGACAGGGCGGGAAGAAAAACTGTTTTTT; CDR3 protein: CASSLTGREEKLFF
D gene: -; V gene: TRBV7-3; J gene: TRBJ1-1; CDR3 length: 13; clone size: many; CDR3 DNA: TGTGCCAGCAGCCTCAATCGACTAGCTGAAGCTTTCTTT; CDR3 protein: CASSLNRLAEAFF
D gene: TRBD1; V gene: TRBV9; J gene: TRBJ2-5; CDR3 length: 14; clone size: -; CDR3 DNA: TGTGCCAGCAGCGTAGCTCCAGGGGGAGAGACCCAGTACTTC; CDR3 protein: CASSVAPGGETQYF
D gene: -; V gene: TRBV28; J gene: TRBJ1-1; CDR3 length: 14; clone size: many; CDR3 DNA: TGTGCCAGCACCCCAAGGAGGGGGATCCCTGAAGCTTTCTTT; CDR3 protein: CASTPRRGIPEAFF
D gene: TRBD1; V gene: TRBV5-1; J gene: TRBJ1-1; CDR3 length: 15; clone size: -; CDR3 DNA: TGCGCCAGCAGCTTGGCCGACTGGACAGGGGGAAAGACTTTCTTT; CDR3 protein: CASSLADWTGGKTFF
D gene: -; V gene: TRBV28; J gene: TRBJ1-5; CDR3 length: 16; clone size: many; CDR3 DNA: TGTGCCAGCAGTCGGGATGGGGGGTATAGCAATCAGCCCCAGCATTTT; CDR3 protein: CASSRDGGYSNQPQHF
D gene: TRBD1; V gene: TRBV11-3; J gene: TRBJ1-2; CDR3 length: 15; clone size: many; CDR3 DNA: TGTGCCAGCAGCCTACGACAGGGGGGAGATTATGGCTACACCTTC; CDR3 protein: CASSLRQGGDYGYTF
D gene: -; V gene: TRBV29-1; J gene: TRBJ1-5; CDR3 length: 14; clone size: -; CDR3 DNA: TGCAGCGTTGGCCCGGATACTCTCGGGCAGCCCCAGCATTTT; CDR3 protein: CSVGPDTLGQPQHF
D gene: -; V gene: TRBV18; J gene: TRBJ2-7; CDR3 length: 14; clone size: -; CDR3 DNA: TGTGCCAGCTCACCGCAGGGAAAGAGTTACGAGCAGTACTTC; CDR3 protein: CASSPQGKSYEQYF
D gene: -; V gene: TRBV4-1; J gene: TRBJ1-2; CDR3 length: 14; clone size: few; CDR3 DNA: TGCGCCAGCAGCCAAGATCCGGACTCGGCAGGCTACACCTTC; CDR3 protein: CASSQDPDSAGYTF
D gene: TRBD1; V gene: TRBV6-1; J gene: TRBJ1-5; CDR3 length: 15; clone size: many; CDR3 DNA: TGTGCCAGCAGTCGGACAGGTTATAGCAATCAGCCCCAGCATTTT; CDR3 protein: CASSRTGYSNQPQHF
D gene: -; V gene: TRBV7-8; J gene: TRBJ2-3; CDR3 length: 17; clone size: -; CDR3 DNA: TGTGCCAGCAGCTTAAATGTTGGGCAGGGAAGCACAGATACGCAGTATTTT; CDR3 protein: CASSLNVGQGSTDTQYF
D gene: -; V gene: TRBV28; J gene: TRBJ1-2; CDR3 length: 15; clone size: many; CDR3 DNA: TGTGCCAGCAGTTTATTTGACCGAACGGTCTATGGCTACACCTTC; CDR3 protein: CASSLFDRTVYGYTF
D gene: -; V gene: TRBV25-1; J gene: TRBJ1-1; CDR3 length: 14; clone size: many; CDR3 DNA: TGTGCCAGCAGTGAATCTACAGGTCAGGGTGAAGCTTTCTTT; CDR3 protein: CASSESTGQGEAFF
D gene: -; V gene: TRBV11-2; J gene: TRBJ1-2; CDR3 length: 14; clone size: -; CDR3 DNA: TGTGCCAGCAGCTTAGATCCGGGACTAGGTGGCTACACCTTC; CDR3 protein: CASSLDPGLGGYTF
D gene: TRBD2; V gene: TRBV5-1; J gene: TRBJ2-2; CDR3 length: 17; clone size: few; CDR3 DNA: TGCGCCAGCAGCTTGTTCGGACTAGCGGGGATGGCCGGGGAGCTGTTTTTT; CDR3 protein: CASSLFGLAGMAGELFF
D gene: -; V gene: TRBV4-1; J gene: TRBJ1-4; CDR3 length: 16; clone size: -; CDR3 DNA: TGCGCCAGCAGCCAAGATCCAGCAGGGGTTTCTGAAAAACTGTTTTTT; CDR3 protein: CASSQDPAGVSEKLFF
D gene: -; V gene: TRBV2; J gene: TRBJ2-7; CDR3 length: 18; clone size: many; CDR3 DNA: TGTGCCAGCAGTGACCGGGACGGCGACGAAGGAACCTCCTACGAGCAGTACTTC; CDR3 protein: CASSDRDGDEGTSYEQYF
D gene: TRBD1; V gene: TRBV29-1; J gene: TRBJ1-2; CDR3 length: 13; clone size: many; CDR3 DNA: TGCAGCGTTCCGGACAGGGGGCTTGGTGGCTACACCTTC; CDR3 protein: CSVPDRGLGGYTF
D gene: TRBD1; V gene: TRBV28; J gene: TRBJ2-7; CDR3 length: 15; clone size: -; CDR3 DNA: TGTGCCAGCAGTTACACGGCAGGGGGTCTCTACGAGCAGTACTTC; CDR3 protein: CASSYTAGGLYEQYF
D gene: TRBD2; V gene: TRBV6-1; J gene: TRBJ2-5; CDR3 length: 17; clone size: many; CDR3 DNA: TGTGCCAGCAGTGAATGGGGACTAGCCAACGGACAAGAGACCCAGTACTTC; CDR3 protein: CASSEWGLANGQETQYF
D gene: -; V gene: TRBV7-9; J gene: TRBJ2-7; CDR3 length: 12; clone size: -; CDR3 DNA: TGTGCCAGCAGCTGGGACTCTTTAGGGCAGTACTTC; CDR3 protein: CASSWDSLGQYF
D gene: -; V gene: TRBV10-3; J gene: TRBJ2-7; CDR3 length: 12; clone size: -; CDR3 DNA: TGTGCCATCAGGGGACCTGGGGACGAGCAGTACTTC; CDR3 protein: CAIRGPGDEQYF
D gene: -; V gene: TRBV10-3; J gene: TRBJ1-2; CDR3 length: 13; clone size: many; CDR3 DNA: TGTGCCATCAGTGGGGACAATAACTATGGCTACACCTTC; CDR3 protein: CAISGDNNYGYTF
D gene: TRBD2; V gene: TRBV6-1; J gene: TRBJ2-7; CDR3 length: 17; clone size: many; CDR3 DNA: TGTGCCAGCAGTGAGTCTAGCGGGGGCTCCAGCTCCTACGAGCAGTACTTC; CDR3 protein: CASSESSGGSSSYEQYF
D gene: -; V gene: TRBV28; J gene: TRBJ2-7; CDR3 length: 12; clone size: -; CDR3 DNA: TGTGCCAGCAAAGTGCCTGGGGGCGAGCAGTACTTC; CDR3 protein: CASKVPGGEQYF
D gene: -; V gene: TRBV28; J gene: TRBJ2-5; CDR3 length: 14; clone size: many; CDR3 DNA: TGTGCCACGGCGGGAAAATGGTACCAAGAGACCCAGTACTTC; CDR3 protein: CATAGKWYQETQYF
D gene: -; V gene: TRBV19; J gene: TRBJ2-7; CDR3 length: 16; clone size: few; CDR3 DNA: TGTGCCAGTAGTATAGACAGGTTCCAAAGTCCCTACGAGCAGTACTTC; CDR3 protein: CASSIDRFQSPYEQYF
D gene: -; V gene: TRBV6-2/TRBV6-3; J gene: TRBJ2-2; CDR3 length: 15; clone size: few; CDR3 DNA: TGTGCCAGCAGTTCCTTGAGAGGGTACACCGGGGAGCTGTTTTTT; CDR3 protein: CASSSLRGYTGELFF
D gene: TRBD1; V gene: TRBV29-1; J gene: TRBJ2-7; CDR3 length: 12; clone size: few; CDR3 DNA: TGCAGCGGAGGGGACAGTCCCTACGAGCAGTACTTC; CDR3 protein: CSGGDSPYEQYF
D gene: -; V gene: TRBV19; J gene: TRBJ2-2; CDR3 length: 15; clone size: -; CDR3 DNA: TGTGCCAGTAGTATGGCGTTAGGGGCGGCCGGGGAGCTGTTTTTT; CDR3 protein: CASSMALGAAGELFF
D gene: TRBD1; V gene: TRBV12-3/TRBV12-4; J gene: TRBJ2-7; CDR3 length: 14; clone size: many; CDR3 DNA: TGTGCCAGCACCGAGGACAGGGTGGTCTACGAGCAGTACTTC; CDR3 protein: CASTEDRVVYEQYF